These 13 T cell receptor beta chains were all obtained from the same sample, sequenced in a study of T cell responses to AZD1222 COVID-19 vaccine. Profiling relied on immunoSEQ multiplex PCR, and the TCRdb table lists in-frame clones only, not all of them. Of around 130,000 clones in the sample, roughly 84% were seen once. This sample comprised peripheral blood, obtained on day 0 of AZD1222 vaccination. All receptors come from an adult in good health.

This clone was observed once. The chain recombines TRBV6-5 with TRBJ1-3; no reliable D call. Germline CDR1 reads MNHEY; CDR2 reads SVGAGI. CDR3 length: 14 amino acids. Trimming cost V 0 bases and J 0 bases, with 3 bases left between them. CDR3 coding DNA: TGTGCCAGCAGTTACTCGTTCTCTGGAAACACCATATATTTT. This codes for CASSYSFSGNTIYF.

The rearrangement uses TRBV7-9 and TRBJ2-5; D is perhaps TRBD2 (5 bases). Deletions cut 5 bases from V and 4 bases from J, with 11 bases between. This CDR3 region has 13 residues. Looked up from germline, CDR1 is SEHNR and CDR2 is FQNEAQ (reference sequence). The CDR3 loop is CASSPSHRETQYF. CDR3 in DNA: TGTGCCAGCAGCCCTAGCCATCGAGAGACCCAGTACTTC. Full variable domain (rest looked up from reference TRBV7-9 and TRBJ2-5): DTGVSQNPRHKITKRGQNVTFRCDPISEHNRLYWYRQTLGQGPEFLTYFQNEAQLEKSRLLSDRFSAERPKGSFSTLEIQRTEQGDSAMYLCASSPSHRETQYFGPGTRLLVL.

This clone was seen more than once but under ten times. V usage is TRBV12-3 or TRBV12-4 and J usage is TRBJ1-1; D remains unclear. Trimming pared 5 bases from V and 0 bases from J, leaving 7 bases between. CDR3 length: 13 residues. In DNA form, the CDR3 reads TGTGCCAGCAGTCCCAGAATGAACACTGAAGCTTTCTTT. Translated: CASSPRMNTEAFF.

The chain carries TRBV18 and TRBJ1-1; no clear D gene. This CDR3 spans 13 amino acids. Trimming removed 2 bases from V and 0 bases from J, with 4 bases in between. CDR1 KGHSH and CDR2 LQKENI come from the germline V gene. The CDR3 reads CASSPDLNTEAFF. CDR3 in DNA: TGTGCCAGCTCACCAGATTTGAACACTGAAGCTTTCTTT.

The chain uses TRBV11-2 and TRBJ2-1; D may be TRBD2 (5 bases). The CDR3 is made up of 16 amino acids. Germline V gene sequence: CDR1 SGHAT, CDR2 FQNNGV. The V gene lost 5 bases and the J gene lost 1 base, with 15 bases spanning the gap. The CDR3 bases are TGTGCCAGCAGCCCGTTATCCCGGAGGTCCTACAATGAGCAGTTCTTC. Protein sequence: CASSPLSRRSYNEQFF.

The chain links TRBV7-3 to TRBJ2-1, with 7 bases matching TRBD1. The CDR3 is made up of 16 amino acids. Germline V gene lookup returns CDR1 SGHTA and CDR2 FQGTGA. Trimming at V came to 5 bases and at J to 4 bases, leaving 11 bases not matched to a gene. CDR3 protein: CASSLQPGTAYNEQFF. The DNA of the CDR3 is TGTGCCAGCAGCCTACAACCCGGGACAGCTTACAATGAGCAGTTCTTC.

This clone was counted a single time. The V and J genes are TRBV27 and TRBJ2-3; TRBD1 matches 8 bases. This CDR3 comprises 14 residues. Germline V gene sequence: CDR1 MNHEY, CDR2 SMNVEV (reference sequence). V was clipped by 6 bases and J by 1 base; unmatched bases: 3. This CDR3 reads CASRPTGGTDTQYF. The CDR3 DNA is TGTGCCAGCAGACCGACAGGGGGCACAGATACGCAGTATTTT.

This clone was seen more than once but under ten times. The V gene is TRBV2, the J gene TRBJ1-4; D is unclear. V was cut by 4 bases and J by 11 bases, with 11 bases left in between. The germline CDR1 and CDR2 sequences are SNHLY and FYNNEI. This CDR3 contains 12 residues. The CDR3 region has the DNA TGTGCCAGCAGTGTTGGGGAAAGGAAACTGTTTTTT. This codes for CASSVGERKLFF.

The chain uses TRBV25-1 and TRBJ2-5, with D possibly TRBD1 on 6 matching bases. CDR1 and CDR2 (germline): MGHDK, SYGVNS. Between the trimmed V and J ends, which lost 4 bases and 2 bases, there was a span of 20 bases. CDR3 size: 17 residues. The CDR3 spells CASSVERDMESQETQYF. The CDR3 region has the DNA TGTGCCAGCAGTGTGGAGAGGGACATGGAGAGTCAAGAGACCCAGTACTTC.

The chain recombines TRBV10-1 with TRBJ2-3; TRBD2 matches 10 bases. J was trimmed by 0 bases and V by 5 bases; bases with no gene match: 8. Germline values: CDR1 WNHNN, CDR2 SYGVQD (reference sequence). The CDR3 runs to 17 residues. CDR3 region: CASSKKKTSGSTDTQYF. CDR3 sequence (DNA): TGCGCCAGCAGTAAAAAGAAGACTAGCGGGAGCACAGATACGCAGTATTTT.

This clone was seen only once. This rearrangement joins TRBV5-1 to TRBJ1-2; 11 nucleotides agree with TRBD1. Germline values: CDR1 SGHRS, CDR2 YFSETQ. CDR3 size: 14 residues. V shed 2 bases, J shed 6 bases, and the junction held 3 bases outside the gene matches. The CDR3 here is CASSFGTGGNGYTF. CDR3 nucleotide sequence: TGCGCCAGCAGCTTCGGGACAGGGGGAAATGGCTACACCTTC.

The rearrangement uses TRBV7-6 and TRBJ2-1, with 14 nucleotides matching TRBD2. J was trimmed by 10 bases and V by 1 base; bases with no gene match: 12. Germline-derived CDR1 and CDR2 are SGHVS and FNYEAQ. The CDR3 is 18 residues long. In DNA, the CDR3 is TGTGCCAGCAGCTTAGAGGGACTAGCGGGGGCCCTCAAGAGCGAGCAGTTCTTC. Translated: CASSLEGLAGALKSEQFF. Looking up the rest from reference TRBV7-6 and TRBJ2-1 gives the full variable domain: GAGVSQSPRYKVTKRGQDVALRCDPISGHVSLYWYRQALGQGPEFLTYFNYEAQQDKSGLPNDRFSAERPEGSISTLTIQRTEQRDSAMYRCASSLEGLAGALKSEQFFGPGTRLTVL.

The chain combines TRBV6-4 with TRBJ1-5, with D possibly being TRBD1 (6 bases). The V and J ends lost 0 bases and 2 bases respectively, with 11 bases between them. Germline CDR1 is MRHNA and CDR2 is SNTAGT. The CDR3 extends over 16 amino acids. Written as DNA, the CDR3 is TGTGCCAGCAGTGACTCGAAACACAGGGGCAATCAGCCCCAGCATTTT. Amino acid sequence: CASSDSKHRGNQPQHF.